This TCR beta chain was identified during a study of blood T cells in healthy people across ages. Whole-study results and caveats: Unsorted PBMC input precluded a conclusive naive versus antigen-experienced comparison. Age brought a roughly linear fall in TCR beta diversity measured per million T cells.

Total RNA extraction produced at least 5 micrograms (per sample) for the study. Through a sample-barcoded 5' primer and a J-beta primer mix, a second PCR was run for 7 to 11 cycles. TCRdb called the 5' RACE reads again in MiXCR, with one record for every CDR3 protein. This table holds over 950,000 distinct CDR3 sequences, more than 30% found once. Notes on this clonotype: Its antigen is unknown.

Germline V gene data show CDR1 as DFQATT and CDR2 as SNEGSKA (reference sequence). Trimming removed 0 bases from V and 8 bases from J; junction bases left unmatched: 7. This CDR3 has 14 residues. Material for sequencing was blood. The clonotype was recovered from a man between 18 and 35 years old in good health. V is TRBV20-1 and J is TRBJ1-2; 9 nucleotides agree with TRBD1. CDR3 DNA: TGCAGTGCTAGAGATCTGACAGGGGGGGGAGGCTACACCTTC. Translated: CSARDLTGGGGYTF.